The entry below gives a single T cell receptor (beta chain) sequence along with its context. Its antigen is unknown. No much larger clonotype is one base removed from it; base qualities were not supplied. The sample comes from a study of control samples from healthy donors and cancer patients (dated by TCRdb to 2020 to 2022). Trimming at the junction amounts to 1 base on V and 4 bases on J, and the germline ends lie 8 bases apart. From the germline V gene, CDR1 is SGHDT and CDR2 is YYEEEE. The CDR3 runs 14 amino acids, cysteine and phenylalanine included. The retained sequence is limited to the CDR3, 42 bases, with the frame set at the first base. The library was produced with the immunoSEQ multiplex PCR assay. The table comes from immuneACCESS by way of TCRdb, which keeps in-frame sequences with V and J called. Part of the clones is missing from these tables; in studies checked, under half for an unresolved V gene and the rest for unknown reasons. The sample has 130,000 or so clones on record, 94% of them singletons. The ten largest clones add up to about an eighth of the sample.

Sequenced sample: blood. This sequence was found in a man in his forties in good health. The sequence joins TRBV5-6 to TRBJ2-2; the D gene is possibly TRBD1 or TRBD2, with 5 bases matching each. The CDR3 protein: CASSLPGTTGELFF. The nucleotide sequence is given as TGTGCCAGCAGCTTGCCAGGGACCACCGGGGAGCTGTTTTTT.